The 17 T cell receptor beta chains listed next were all sequenced from one sample in a study of blood T cell repertoires in COVID-19. Profiling relied on immunoSEQ multiplex PCR, and the TCRdb table lists in-frame clones only, not all of them. Found here are approximately 100,000 clones, 87% of them singletons; the top ten hold approximately 4.9%. Input material: peripheral blood. These receptor sequences come from a man aged 70-80 years with acute or convalescent COVID-19.

The CDR3 loop is CASSLPGQGSWTQYF. In DNA, the CDR3 is TGTGCCAGCAGCCTCCCGGGACAGGGCTCTTGGACCCAGTACTTC. This sequence joins TRBV11-2 and TRBJ2-5, with 9 bases that match TRBD1. CDR1 is SGHAT, CDR2 FQNNGV, per germline. The CDR3 has 15 residues. The V gene end was trimmed by 5 bases and the J gene end by 7 bases; junction bases not matched to a gene: 11.

The chain is built from TRBV18 and TRBJ1-4; 7 nucleotides align to TRBD1. The CDR3 sequence is 15 residues long. Looked up from germline, CDR1 is KGHSH and CDR2 is LQKENI. The V segment lost 3 bases and the J segment 8 bases; nucleotides outside the gene matches: 9. CDR3 in DNA: TGTGCCAGCTCACCCGGCGGCAGGGGGGAGGAAAAACTGTTTTTT. This encodes CASSPGGRGEEKLFF.

The V call is TRBV9, the J call TRBJ1-2; tentative D call: TRBD1 (5 bases). Germline V CDR1 and CDR2: SGDLS, YYNGEE. Trimming took 1 base from V and 3 from J, leaving 7 bases between them. The CDR3 runs 13 residues. The CDR3 DNA is TGTGCCAGCAGCGTAAAGGGGTACTATGGCTACACCTTC. This codes for CASSVKGYYGYTF. Full variable domain (outside the CDR3, taken from reference TRBV9 and TRBJ1-2): DSGVTQTPKHLITATGQRVTLRCSPRSGDLSVYWYQQSLDQGLQFLIQYYNGEERAKGNILERFSAQQFPDLHSELNLSSLELGDSALYFCASSVKGYYGYTFGSGTRLTVV.

The V call is TRBV7-9, the J call TRBJ1-6; D gene ambiguous. V lost 5 bases and J 3 bases, leaving 11 bases between the germline ends. The length of the CDR3 is 15 residues. Germline lookup yields CDR1 SEHNR and CDR2 FQNEAQ (reference sequence). The CDR3 here is CASSPTGDYNSPLHF. CDR3 coding DNA: TGTGCCAGCAGCCCGACGGGTGACTATAATTCACCCCTCCACTTT.

A remark on this clone: Additional DNA sequences in this sample encode the identical CDR3. In DNA, the CDR3 is TGTGCCAGCTCACCAGGACAGGACACTGAAGCTTTCTTT. This encodes CASSPGQDTEAFF. The V gene is TRBV18, the J gene TRBJ1-1; 7 bases are shared with TRBD1. This CDR3 contains 13 residues. The V gene's germline CDR1 is KGHSH and CDR2 LQKENI. V lost 2 bases and J lost 3; bases outside the gene matches: 0.

The chain combines TRBV10-2 with TRBJ1-2; D is unresolved. This CDR3 contains 13 residues. V was trimmed by 0 bases and J by 7 bases, leaving 9 bases between them. Germline V gene lookup returns CDR1 WSHSY and CDR2 SAAADI. The CDR3 nucleotides are TGCGCCAGCAGTGAGTCACTTAATGGTGGCTACACCTTC. Protein: CASSESLNGGYTF.

This chain connects TRBV6-5 to TRBJ1-1; TRBD1 might be the D (6 bases). Trimming took 6 bases from V and 2 from J, leaving 16 bases between them. Germline V lookup: CDR1 MNHEY, CDR2 SVGAGI. This CDR3 comprises 15 residues. CDR3 sequence reads: CASSPAEGVNTEAFF. CDR3 DNA: TGTGCCAGCAGCCCCGCCGAGGGGGTAAACACTGAAGCTTTCTTT.

The chain is built from TRBV5-1 and TRBJ2-7; 7 bases map to TRBD1. From germline, CDR1 is SGHRS and CDR2 YFSETQ. Germline trimming cut 4 bases from V and 6 bases from J; bases unmatched to any gene: 10. CDR3 length: 14 residues. The CDR3 here is CASSPRTGQVEQYV. The CDR3 DNA is TGCGCCAGCAGCCCCCGGACAGGACAGGTCGAGCAGTACGTC.

The chain combines TRBV5-1 with TRBJ2-7; TRBD1 matches at 10 bases. V dropped 4 bases and J dropped 3; count of bases not matched to a gene: 10. The CDR3 contains 16 residues. Germline assignment: CDR1 SGHRS and CDR2 YFSETQ. The CDR3, as DNA: TGCGCCAGCAGCCCCTACCCTCGGACAGGGGGCTACGAGCAGTACTTC. It yields the protein CASSPYPRTGGYEQYF.

This sequence joins TRBV5-4 and TRBJ1-1; no reliable D call. CDR1 and CDR2 (germline): SGHNT, YYREEE (reference sequence). This CDR3 contains 14 residues. Trimming removed 9 bases at V and 1 base at J, with 16 bases between. CDR3 DNA sequence: TGTGCCACCTCTATTGGGCGGGGGAACACTGAAGCTTTCTTT. Translating gives CATSIGRGNTEAFF.

This rearrangement joins TRBV5-1 to TRBJ2-3; the D is unclear. The CDR3 has 15 amino acids. Per the germline V gene, CDR1 is SGHRS and CDR2 is YFSETQ. Trimming shortened V by 0 bases and J by 0 bases, and 8 bases separated the two germline ends. The CDR3 region is CASSLEADSTDTQYF. The CDR3 DNA sequence: TGCGCCAGCAGCTTGGAGGCGGATAGCACAGATACGCAGTATTTT.

The rearrangement joins TRBV5-1 to TRBJ2-1; D is unresolved. Germline lookup yields CDR1 SGHRS and CDR2 YFSETQ. CDR3 length equals 14 residues. V lost 0 bases and J lost 5, with 9 bases in between. This CDR3 is CASSLDAANNEQFF. The DNA for the CDR3 is TGCGCCAGCAGCTTGGACGCGGCCAACAATGAGCAGTTCTTC.

The chain is built from TRBV4-1 and TRBJ2-3; 11 nucleotides agree with TRBD2. Germline V gives CDR1 MGHRA, CDR2 YSYEKL. This CDR3 comprises 15 residues. Unmatched junction bases numbered 1, after V lost 3 bases and J lost 2 bases. This chain's CDR3 is CASSQGLAVTDTQYF. The CDR3 nucleotides are TGCGCCAGCAGCCAGGGACTAGCGGTCACAGATACGCAGTATTTT.

The chain couples TRBV2 to TRBJ1-2; TRBD1 aligns across 9 bases. Per germline, CDR1 SNHLY and CDR2 FYNNEI. The trim removed 7 bases at V and 7 bases at J, leaving 7 bases unmatched. This CDR3 has 13 residues. CDR3 bases: TGTGCCAGCAAGGACAGGGGTGTTGGTGGCTACACCTTC. Encoded protein: CASKDRGVGGYTF.

This clone was seen a single time. One end of the junction is discordant with germline, which a read error may explain. V usage is TRBV7-7 and J usage is TRBJ2-5, with 10 bases that match TRBD1. The CDR3 runs 16 residues. CDR1 and CDR2 from the germline V gene are SSHAT and FNYEAQ (reference sequence). CDR3 region: CASSVGTGETQETQYF. CDR3 coding DNA: TGTGCTAGCAGCGTAGGGACAGGGGAAACCCAAGAGACCCAGTACTTC.

V usage is TRBV5-4 and J usage is TRBJ1-6; no clear D gene. CDR3 size: 15 residues. Germline CDR1 reads SGHNT; CDR2 reads YYREEE (reference sequence). V dropped 3 bases and J dropped 8 bases, with 15 bases sitting between them. The CDR3 DNA is TGTGCCAGCAGCTCTGGGAGGGCCTCGGATTCACCCCTCCACTTT. The encoded protein is CASSSGRASDSPLHF.

The chain has TRBV6-6 and TRBJ2-3, with TRBD2 identical over 9 bases. The CDR3 contains 16 residues. Germline CDR1 is MNHNY and CDR2 is SVGAGI (reference sequence). V dropped 6 bases and J dropped 5; count of bases not matched to a gene: 12. The CDR3 nucleotides are TGTGCCAGCAGCGACTCTAGCGGGGATTGGGGAGATACGCAGTATTTT. Protein sequence: CASSDSSGDWGDTQYF.